The present entry profiles one T cell receptor (beta chain) with its context. Its antigen is not known. This sample stems from a study of blood T cells in healthy people across ages. Study-level points and caveats: Long-lived donors exceeded aged donors in naive CD4+ cells and diversity.

Primed by a sample-barcoded 5' primer and a J-beta primer mix, a second PCR proceeded for 7 to 11 cycles. TCRdb passed the 5' RACE reads through MiXCR, listing each CDR3 protein once. The sample yields approximately 1.5 million distinct CDR3 sequences, under 55% seen once. The CDR3 runs 16 residues. Germline V CDR1 and CDR2: LNHNV, YYDKDF (reference sequence). The V gene end was trimmed by 0 bases and the J gene end by 7 bases; junction bases not matched to a gene: 9. Sequenced material: blood. The rearrangement joins TRBV15 to TRBJ2-3, with 8 bases lining up with TRBD2. This clonotype was obtained from a woman between 18 and 29 years old in good health. The CDR3 coding sequence is TGTGCCACCAGCAGAGATTCGGGCGGGGGGTTAAATACGCAGTATTTT. Its translation is CATSRDSGGGLNTQYF.